A single count supports the clone carrying this TCR beta chain. This sample is part of a study of T-cell memory formation after mild COVID-19. The germline CDR1 and CDR2 sequences are SQVTM and ANQGSEA. The CDR3 runs to 11 residues. Trimming took 3 bases from V and 3 from J, leaving 5 bases between them. With constant-segment primers, 5'RACE yielded cDNA libraries of TCR alpha and TCR beta that carried sample barcodes and UMIs. Via MiXCR, TCRdb re-called the 5' RACE reads, giving one row per CDR3 protein. The repertoire holds roughly 510,000 distinct CDR3 sequences, with roughly 17% as singletons. The sequence derives from an adult woman who had mild COVID-19 (a few samples of this study predate the infection). Cell type and time point are not known. The sample comprised PBMCs or a T cell subset sorted from them (not recorded which). The chain has TRBV29-1 and TRBJ1-2; the D gene is possibly TRBD1 (5 bases). The CDR3 reads CSVEGHYGYTF. CDR3 DNA: TGCAGCGTTGAGGGACACTATGGCTACACCTTC. The full variable domain, its missing parts supplied by reference TRBV29-1 and TRBJ1-2, is SAVISQKPSRDICQRGTSLTIQCQVDSQVTMMFWYRQQPGQSLTLIATANQGSEATYESGFVIDKFPISRPNLTFSTLTVSNMSPEDSSIYLCSVEGHYGYTFGSGTRLTVV.